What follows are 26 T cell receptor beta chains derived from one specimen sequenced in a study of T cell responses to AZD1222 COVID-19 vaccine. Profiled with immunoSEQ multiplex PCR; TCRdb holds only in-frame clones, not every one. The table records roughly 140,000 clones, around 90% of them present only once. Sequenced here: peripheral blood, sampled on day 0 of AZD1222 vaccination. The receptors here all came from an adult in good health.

The CDR3 protein is CAIRGGPGQSSYEQYF. The CDR3 DNA is TGTGCCATCAGGGGAGGGCCGGGACAGAGTTCCTACGAGCAGTACTTC. The chain joins TRBV10-3 to TRBJ2-7, with D possibly called TRBD1 or TRBD2 (7 bases each). Germline V lookup: CDR1 ENHRY, CDR2 SYGVKD. The CDR3 consists of 16 residues. Trimming shortened V by 6 bases and J by 1 base, and 19 bases separated the two germline ends.

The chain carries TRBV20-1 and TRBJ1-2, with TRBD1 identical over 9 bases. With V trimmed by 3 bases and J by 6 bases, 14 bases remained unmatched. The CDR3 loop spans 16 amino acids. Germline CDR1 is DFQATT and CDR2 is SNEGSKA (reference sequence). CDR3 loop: CSASNFVGDREDGYTF. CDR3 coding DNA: TGCAGTGCTAGTAACTTTGTGGGGGACAGGGAGGATGGCTACACCTTC.

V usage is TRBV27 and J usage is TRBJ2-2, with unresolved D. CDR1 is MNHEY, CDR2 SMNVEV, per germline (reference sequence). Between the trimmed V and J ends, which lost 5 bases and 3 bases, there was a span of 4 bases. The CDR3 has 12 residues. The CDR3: CASSDYTGELFF. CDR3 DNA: TGTGCCAGCAGTGATTACACCGGGGAGCTGTTTTTT.

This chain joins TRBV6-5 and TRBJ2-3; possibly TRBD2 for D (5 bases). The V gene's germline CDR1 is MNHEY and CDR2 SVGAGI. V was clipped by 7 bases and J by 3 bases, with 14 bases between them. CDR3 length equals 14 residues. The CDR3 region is CASKEERITDTQYF. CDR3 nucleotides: TGTGCCAGCAAGGAGGAGAGGATAACAGATACGCAGTATTTT.

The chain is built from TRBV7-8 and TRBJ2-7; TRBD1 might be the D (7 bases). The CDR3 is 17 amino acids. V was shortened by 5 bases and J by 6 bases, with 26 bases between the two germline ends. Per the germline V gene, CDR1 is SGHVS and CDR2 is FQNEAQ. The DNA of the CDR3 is TGTGCCAGCAGCGCTCGACAGGGAGGAACTATTCCAATCGAGCAGTACTTC. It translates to CASSARQGGTIPIEQYF. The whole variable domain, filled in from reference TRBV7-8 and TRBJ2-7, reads GAGVSQSPRYKVAKRGQDVALRCDPISGHVSLFWYQQALGQGPEFLTYFQNEAQLDKSGLPSDRFFAERPEGSVSTLKIQRTQQEDSAVYLCASSARQGGTIPIEQYFGPGTRLTVT.

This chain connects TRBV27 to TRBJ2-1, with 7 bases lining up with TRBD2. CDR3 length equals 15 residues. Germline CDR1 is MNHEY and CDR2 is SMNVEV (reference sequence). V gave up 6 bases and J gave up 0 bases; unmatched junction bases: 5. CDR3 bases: TGTGCCAGCAGCCGAGCGGGATCCTCCTACAATGAGCAGTTCTTC. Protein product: CASSRAGSSYNEQFF.

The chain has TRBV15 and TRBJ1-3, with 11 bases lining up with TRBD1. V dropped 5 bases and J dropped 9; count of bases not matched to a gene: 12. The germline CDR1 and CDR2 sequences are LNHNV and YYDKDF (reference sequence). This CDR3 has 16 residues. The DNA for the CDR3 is TGTGCCACCAGCCGAGGAGGGACAGGGGGTTTGGGCACCATATATTTT. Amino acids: CATSRGGTGGLGTIYF.

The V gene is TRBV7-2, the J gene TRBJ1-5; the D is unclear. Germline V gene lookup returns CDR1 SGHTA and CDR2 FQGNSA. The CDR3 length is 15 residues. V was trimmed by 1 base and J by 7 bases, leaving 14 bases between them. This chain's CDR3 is CASSLVVGGIQPQHF. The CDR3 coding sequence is TGTGCCAGCAGCTTAGTGGTAGGTGGTATCCAGCCCCAGCATTTT.

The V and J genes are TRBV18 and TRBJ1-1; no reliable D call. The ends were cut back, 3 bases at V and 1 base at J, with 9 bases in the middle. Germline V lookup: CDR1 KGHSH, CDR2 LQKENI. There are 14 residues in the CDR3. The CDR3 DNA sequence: TGTGCCAGCTCACCGGTAGAGGGGAACACTGAAGCTTTCTTT. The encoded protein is CASSPVEGNTEAFF.

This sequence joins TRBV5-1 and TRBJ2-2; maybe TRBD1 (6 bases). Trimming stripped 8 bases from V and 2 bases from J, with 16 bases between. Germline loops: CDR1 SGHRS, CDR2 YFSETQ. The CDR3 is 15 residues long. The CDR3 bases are TGCGCCAGTCGCCAGGGGTATGAAAACACCGGGGAGCTGTTTTTT. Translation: CASRQGYENTGELFF.

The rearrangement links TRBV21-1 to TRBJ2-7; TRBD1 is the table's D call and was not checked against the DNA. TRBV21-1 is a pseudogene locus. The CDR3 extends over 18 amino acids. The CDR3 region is CASSKPPAGDRVSYEQYF. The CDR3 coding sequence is TGTGCCAGCTCCAAACCCCCAGCCGGAGACAGGGTATCCTACGAGCAGTACTTC.

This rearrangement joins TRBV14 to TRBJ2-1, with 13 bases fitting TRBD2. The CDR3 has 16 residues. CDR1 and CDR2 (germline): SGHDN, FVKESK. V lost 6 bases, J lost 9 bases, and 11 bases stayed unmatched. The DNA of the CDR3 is TGTGCCAGCAGTTCCGGGACTAGCGGGACGTTTGTTGAGCAGTTCTTC. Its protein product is CASSSGTSGTFVEQFF. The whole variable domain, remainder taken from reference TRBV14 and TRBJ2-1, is EAGVTQFPSHSVIEKGQTVTLRCDPISGHDNLYWYRRVMGKEIKFLLHFVKESKQDESGMPNNRFLAERTGGTYSTLKVQPAELEDSGVYFCASSSGTSGTFVEQFFGPGTRLTVL.

The CDR3 reads CASSSISPTSFYEQYF. The CDR3 DNA sequence: TGTGCCAGCAGTTCCATATCCCCGACTAGCTTCTACGAGCAGTACTTC. The chain links TRBV6-5 to TRBJ2-7, with 7 bases lining up with TRBD2. This CDR3 is 16 amino acids long. V trimming: 4 bases; J trimming: 3 bases; junction bases outside the gene matches: 12. CDR1 and CDR2 from the germline V gene are MNHEY and SVGAGI.

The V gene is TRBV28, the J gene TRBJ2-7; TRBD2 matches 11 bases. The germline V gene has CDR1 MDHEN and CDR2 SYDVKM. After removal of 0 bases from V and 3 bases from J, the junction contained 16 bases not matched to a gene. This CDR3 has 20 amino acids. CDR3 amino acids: CASSLWLPSGRPGENYEQYF. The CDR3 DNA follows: TGTGCCAGCAGTTTATGGCTCCCTAGCGGGAGGCCCGGGGAAAACTACGAGCAGTACTTC.

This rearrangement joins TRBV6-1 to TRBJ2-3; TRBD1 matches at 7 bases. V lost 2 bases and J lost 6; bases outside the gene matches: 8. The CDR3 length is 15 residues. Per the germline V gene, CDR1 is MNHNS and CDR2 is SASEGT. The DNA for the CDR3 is TGTGCCAGCAGTGAAAGAGGGACAGTCACGGATACGCAGTATTTT. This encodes CASSERGTVTDTQYF.

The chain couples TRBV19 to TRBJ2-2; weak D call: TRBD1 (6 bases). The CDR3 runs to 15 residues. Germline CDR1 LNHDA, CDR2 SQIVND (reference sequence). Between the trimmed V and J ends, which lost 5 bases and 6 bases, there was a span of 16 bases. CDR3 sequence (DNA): TGTGCCAGTAGTTGGGGAAGCAGGGGTGCCGGGGAGCTGTTTTTT. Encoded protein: CASSWGSRGAGELFF.

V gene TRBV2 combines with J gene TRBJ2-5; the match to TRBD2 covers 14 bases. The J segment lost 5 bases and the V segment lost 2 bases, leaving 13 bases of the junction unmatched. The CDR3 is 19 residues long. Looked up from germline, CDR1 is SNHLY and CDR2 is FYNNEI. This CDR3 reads CASSENPGTSGSPGETQYF. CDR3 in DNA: TGTGCCAGCAGTGAAAATCCCGGGACTAGCGGGAGCCCGGGCGAGACCCAGTACTTC. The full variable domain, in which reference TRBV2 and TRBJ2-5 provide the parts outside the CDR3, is EPEVTQTPSHQVTQMGQEVILRCVPISNHLYFYWYRQILGQKVEFLVSFYNNEISEKSEIFDDQFSVERPDGSNFTLKIRSTKLEDSAMYFCASSENPGTSGSPGETQYFGPGTRLLVL.

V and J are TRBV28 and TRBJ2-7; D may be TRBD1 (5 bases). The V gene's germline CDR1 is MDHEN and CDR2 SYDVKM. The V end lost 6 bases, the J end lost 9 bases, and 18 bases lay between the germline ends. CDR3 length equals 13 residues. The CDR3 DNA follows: TGTGCCAGCAGATCTACCCAGGGTCCGGGGCAGTACTTC. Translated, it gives CASRSTQGPGQYF.

The CDR3 region is CASRAGAGYEQYF. The CDR3 bases are TGTGCCAGCAGGGCGGGGGCTGGCTACGAGCAGTACTTC. The chain is built from TRBV7-8 and TRBJ2-7; weak D call: TRBD2 (7 bases). Trimming took 6 bases from V and 3 from J, leaving 12 bases between them. CDR3 length: 13 residues. Per germline, CDR1 SGHVS and CDR2 FQNEAQ.

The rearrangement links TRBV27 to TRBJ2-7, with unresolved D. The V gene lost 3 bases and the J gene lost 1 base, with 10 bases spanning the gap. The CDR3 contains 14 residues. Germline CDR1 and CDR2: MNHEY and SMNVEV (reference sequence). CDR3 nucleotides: TGTGCCAGCAGTTTTAGTCTCCTATCCTACGAGCAGTACTTC. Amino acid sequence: CASSFSLLSYEQYF.

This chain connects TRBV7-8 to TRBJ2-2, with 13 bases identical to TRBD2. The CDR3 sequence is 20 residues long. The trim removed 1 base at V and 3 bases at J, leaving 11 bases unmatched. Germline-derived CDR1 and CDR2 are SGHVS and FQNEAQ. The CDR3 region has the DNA TGTGCCAGCAGCTTAGGGGTACGACTAGCGGGAGGTGCGGACACCGGGGAGCTGTTTTTT. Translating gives CASSLGVRLAGGADTGELFF.

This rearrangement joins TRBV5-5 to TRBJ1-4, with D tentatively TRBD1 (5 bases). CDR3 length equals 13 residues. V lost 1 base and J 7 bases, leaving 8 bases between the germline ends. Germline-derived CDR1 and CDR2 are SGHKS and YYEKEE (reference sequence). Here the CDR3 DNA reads TGTGCCAGCAGCTTGTTGACAGCTGAAAAACTGTTTTTT. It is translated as CASSLLTAEKLFF.

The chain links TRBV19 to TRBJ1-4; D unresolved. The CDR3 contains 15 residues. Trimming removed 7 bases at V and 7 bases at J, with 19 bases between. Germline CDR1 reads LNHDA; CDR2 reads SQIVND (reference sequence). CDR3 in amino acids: CASKSQPELAEKLFF. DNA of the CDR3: TGTGCCAGTAAGTCCCAGCCCGAACTAGCTGAAAAACTGTTTTTT.

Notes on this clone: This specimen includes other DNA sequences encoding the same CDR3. The CDR3 DNA reads TGCGCCAGCAGCCCTGGACAGGGCTATGGCTACACCTTC. This translates into CASSPGQGYGYTF. V usage is TRBV5-1 and J usage is TRBJ1-2, with 8 bases matching TRBD1. This CDR3 has 13 residues. Unmatched junction bases numbered 3, after V lost 4 bases and J lost 4 bases. Germline V gene lookup returns CDR1 SGHRS and CDR2 YFSETQ.

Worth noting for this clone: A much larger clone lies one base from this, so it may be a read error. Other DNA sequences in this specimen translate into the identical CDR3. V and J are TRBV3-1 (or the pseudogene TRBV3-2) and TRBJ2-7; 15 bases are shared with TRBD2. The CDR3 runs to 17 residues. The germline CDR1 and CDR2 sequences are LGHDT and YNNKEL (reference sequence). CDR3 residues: CPPSQGLAGGDAGEQYF. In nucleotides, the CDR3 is TGTCCCCCCAGCCAAGGACTAGCGGGGGGGGACGCCGGCGAGCAGTACTTC.

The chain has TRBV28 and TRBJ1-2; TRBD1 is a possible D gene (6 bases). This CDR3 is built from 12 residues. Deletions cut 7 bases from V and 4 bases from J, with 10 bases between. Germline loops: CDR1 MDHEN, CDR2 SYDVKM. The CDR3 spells CASTQGSYGYTF. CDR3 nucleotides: TGTGCCAGCACGCAGGGGAGCTATGGCTACACCTTC.